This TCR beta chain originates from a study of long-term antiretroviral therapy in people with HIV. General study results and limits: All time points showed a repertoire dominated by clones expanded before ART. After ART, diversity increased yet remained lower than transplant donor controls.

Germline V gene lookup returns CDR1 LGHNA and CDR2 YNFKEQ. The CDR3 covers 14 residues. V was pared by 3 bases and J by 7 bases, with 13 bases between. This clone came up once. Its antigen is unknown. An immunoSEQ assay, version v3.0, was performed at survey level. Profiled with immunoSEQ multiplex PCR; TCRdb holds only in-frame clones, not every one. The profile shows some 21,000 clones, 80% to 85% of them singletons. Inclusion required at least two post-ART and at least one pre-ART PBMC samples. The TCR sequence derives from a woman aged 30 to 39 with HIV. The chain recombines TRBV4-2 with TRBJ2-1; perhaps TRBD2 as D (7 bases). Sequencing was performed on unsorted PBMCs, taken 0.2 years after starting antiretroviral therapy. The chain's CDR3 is CASSHGGPMNEQFF. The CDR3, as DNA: TGTGCCAGCAGCCACGGGGGGCCTATGAATGAGCAGTTCTTC.